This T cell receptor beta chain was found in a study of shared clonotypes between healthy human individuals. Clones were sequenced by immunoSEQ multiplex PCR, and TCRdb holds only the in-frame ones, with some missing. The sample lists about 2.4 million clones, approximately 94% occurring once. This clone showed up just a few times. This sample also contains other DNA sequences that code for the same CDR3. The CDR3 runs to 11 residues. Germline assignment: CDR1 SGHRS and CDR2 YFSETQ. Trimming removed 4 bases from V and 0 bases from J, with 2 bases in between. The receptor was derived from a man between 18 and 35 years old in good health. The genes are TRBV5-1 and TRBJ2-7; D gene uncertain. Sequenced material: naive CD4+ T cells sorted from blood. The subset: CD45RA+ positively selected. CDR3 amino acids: CASSDSYEQYF. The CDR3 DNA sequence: TGCGCCAGCAGCGACTCCTACGAGCAGTACTTC. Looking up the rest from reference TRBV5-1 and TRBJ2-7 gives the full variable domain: KAGVTQTPRYLIKTRGQQVTLSCSPISGHRSVSWYQQTPGQGLQFLFEYFSETQRNKGNFPGRFSGRQFSNSRSEMNVSTLELGDSALYLCASSDSYEQYFGPGTRLTVT.